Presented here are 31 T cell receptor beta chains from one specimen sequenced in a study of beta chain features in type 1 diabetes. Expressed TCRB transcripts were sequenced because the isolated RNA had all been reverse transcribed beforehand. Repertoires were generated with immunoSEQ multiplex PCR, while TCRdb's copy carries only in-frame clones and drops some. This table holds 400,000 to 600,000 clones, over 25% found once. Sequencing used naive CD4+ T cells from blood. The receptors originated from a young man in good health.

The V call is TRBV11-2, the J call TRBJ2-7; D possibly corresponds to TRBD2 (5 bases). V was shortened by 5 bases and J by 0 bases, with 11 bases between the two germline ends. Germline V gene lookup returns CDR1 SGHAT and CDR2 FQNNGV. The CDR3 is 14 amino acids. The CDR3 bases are TGTGCCAGCAGCCAAGACTACAGCTCCTACGAGCAGTACTTC. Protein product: CASSQDYSSYEQYF.

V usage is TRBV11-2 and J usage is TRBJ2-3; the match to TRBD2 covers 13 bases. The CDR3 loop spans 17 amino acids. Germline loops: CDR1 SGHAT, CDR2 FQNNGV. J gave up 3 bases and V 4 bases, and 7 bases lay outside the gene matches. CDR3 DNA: TGTGCCAGCAGCTCCTGGACTAGCGGGAGTAGAACAGATACGCAGTATTTT. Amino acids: CASSSWTSGSRTDTQYF.

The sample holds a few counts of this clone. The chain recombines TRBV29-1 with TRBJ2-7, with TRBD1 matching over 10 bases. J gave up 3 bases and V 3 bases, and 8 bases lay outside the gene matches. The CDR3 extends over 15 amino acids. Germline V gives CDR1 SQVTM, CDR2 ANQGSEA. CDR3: CSVDEAGQGLYEQYF. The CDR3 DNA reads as TGCAGCGTTGACGAAGCGGGACAGGGGCTCTACGAGCAGTACTTC.

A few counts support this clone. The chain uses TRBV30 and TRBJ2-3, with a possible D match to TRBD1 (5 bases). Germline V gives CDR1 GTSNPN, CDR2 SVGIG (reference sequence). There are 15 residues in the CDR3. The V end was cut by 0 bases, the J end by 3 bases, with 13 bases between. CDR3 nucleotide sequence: TGTGCCTGGAGTGTACGGCAGGGTCTTACAGATACGCAGTATTTT. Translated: CAWSVRQGLTDTQYF.

The CDR3 loop reads CASREGRDYTGELFF. CDR3 sequence (DNA): TGTGCCAGCAGAGAGGGGAGGGACTACACCGGGGAGCTGTTTTTT. The chain couples TRBV7-9 to TRBJ2-2, with 7 bases lining up with TRBD2. From germline, CDR1 is SEHNR and CDR2 FQNEAQ (reference sequence). Unmatched junction bases numbered 7, after V lost 6 bases and J lost 3 bases. The CDR3 runs 15 residues.

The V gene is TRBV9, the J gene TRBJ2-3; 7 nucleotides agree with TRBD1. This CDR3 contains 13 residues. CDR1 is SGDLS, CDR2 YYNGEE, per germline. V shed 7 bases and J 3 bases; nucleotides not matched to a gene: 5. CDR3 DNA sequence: TGTGCCAGCGCCAAGGGGGCGACAGATACGCAGTATTTT. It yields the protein CASAKGATDTQYF.

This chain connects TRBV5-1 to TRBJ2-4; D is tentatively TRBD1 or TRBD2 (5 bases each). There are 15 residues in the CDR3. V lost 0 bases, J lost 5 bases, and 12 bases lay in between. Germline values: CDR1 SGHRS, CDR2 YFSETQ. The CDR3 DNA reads TGCGCCAGCAGCTTGGTGGCGAGAGGGGAAAACATTCAGTACTTC. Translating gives CASSLVARGENIQYF.

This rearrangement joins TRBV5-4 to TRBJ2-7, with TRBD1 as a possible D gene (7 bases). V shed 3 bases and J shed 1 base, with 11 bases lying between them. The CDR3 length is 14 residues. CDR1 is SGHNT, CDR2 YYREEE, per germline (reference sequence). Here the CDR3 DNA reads TGTGCCAGCAGCTCCCCAGGGGGGTCCTACGAGCAGTACTTC. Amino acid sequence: CASSSPGGSYEQYF.

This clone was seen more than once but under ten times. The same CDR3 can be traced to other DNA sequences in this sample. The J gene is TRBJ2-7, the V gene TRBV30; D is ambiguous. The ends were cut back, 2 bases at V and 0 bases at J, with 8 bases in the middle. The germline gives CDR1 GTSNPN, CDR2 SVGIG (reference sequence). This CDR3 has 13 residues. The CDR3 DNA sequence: TGTGCCTGGAGTCAACGCGGCTCCTACGAGCAGTACTTC. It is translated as CAWSQRGSYEQYF.

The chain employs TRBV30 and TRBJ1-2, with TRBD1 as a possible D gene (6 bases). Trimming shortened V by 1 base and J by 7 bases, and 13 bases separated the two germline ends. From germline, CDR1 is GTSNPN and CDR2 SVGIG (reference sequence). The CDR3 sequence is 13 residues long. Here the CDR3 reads CAWSAGQGLGYTF. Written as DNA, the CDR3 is TGTGCCTGGAGTGCAGGCCAGGGGCTTGGCTACACCTTC.

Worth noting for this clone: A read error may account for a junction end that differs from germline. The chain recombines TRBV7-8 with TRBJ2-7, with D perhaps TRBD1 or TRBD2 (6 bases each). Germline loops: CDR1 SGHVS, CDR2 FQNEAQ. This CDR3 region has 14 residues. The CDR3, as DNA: TGTGCCAGCAGCCCGCGGGACACCTCCCACGAGCAGTACTTC. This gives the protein CASSPRDTSHEQYF.

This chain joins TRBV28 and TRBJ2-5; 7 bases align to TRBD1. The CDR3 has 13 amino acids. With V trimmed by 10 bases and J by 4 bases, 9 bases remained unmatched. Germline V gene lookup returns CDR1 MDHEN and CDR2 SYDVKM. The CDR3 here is CAILRQGGETQYF. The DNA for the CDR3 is TGTGCCATCCTTAGACAGGGCGGAGAGACCCAGTACTTC.

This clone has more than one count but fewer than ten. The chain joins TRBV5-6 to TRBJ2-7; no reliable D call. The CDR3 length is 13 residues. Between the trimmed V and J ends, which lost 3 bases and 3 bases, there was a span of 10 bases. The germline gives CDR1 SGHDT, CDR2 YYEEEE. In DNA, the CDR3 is TGTGCCAGCAGCTCGACCCAAAACTACGAGCAGTACTTC. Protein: CASSSTQNYEQYF.

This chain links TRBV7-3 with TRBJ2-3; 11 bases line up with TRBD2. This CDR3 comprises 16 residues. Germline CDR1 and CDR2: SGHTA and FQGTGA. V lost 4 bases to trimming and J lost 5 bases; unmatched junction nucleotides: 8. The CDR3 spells CASSSHSGRAGDTQYF. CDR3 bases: TGTGCCAGCAGCTCCCATAGCGGGAGGGCCGGAGATACGCAGTATTTT.

This CDR3 is CASSQVFRDQETQYF. Here the CDR3 DNA reads TGCGCCAGCAGCCAAGTGTTCAGGGACCAAGAGACCCAGTACTTC. The rearrangement links TRBV4-1 to TRBJ2-5, with TRBD1 as a possible D gene (5 bases). Germline assignment: CDR1 MGHRA and CDR2 YSYEKL. This CDR3 region has 15 residues. The ends were cut back, 1 base at V and 0 bases at J, with 9 bases in the middle.

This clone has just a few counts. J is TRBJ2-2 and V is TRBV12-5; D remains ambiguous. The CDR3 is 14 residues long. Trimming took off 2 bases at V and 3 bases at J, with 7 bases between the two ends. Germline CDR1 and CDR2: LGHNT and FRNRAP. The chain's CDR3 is CASGLPLHTGELFF. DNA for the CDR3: TGTGCTAGTGGTTTGCCCCTTCACACCGGGGAGCTGTTTTTT.

CDR3 DNA: TGTGCCAGCCTTTACGCGGGGCCGGGAGATACGCAGTATTTT. This gives the protein CASLYAGPGDTQYF. This chain links TRBV7-9 with TRBJ2-3, with D maybe TRBD2 (6 bases). The V end lost 8 bases, the J end lost 5 bases, and 17 bases lay between the germline ends. The CDR3 sequence is 14 residues long. Germline V lookup: CDR1 SEHNR, CDR2 FQNEAQ (reference sequence).

CDR3 region: CATSTRQRKYNEQFF. The CDR3 DNA follows: TGTGCCACCAGCACTAGACAGAGAAAGTACAATGAGCAGTTCTTC. V is TRBV15 and J is TRBJ2-1, with D perhaps TRBD1 (5 bases). V was trimmed by 4 bases and J by 4 bases, leaving 14 bases between them. The CDR3 consists of 15 residues. Germline V gene sequence: CDR1 LNHNV, CDR2 YYDKDF (reference sequence).

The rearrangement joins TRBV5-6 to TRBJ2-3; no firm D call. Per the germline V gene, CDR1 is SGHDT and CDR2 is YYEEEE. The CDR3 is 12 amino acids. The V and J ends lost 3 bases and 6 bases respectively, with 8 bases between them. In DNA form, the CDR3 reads TGTGCCAGCAGCTACGGACGGGATACGCAGTATTTT. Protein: CASSYGRDTQYF.

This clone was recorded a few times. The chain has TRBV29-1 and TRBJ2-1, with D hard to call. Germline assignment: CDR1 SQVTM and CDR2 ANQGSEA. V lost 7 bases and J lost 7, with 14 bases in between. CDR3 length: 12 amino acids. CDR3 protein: CSGLVRWNEQFF. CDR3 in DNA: TGCAGCGGTCTGGTAAGATGGAATGAGCAGTTCTTC.

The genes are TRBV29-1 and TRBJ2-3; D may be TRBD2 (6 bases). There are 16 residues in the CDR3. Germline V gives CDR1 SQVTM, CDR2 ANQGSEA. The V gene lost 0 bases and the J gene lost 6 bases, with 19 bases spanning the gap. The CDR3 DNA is TGCAGCGTTGAAGATCGGTGGACTGGCGGGGCTGATACGCAGTATTTT. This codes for CSVEDRWTGGADTQYF.

CDR3 in DNA: TGTGCCATCAGTGAAAACGACAATGAGCAGTTCTTC. Encoded protein: CAISENDNEQFF. This chain uses TRBV10-3 with TRBJ2-1; the D is unclear. V gave up 3 bases and J gave up 5 bases, with 5 bases separating them. Germline CDR1 ENHRY, CDR2 SYGVKD. This CDR3 is 12 amino acids long.

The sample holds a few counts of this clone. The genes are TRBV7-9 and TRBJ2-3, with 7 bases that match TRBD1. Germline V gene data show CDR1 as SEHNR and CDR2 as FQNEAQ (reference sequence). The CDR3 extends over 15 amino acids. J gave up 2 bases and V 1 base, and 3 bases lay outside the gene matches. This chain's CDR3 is CASSLGDRNTDTQYF. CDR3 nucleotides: TGTGCCAGCAGCTTAGGGGACAGAAACACAGATACGCAGTATTTT. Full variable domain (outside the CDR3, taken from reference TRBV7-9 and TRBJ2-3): DTGVSQNPRHKITKRGQNVTFRCDPISEHNRLYWYRQTLGQGPEFLTYFQNEAQLEKSRLLSDRFSAERPKGSFSTLEIQRTEQGDSAMYLCASSLGDRNTDTQYFGPGTRLTVL.

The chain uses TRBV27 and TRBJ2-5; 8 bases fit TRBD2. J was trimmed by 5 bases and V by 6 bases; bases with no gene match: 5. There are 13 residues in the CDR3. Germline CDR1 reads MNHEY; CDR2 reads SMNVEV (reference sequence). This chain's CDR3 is CASSRTSRETQYF. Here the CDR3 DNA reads TGTGCCAGCAGCCGGACTAGCAGGGAGACCCAGTACTTC.

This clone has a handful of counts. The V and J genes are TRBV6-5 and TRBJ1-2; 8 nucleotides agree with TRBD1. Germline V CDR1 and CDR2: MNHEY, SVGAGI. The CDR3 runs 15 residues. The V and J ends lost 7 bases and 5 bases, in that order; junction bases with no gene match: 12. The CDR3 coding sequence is TGTGCCAGCACCGATCACCCGGGACAGGCTTATGGCTACACCTTC. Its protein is CASTDHPGQAYGYTF.

CDR3 region: CASSSPMIQGRYF. Here the CDR3 DNA reads TGTGCCAGCAGCTCCCCGATGATACAGGGTCGGTACTTC. The genes are TRBV7-2 and TRBJ2-7; D might be TRBD1 (6 bases). CDR1 and CDR2 from the germline V gene are SGHTA and FQGNSA. The CDR3 loop spans 13 amino acids. With 4 bases removed from V and 12 bases from J, the gap between germline ends came to 19 bases.

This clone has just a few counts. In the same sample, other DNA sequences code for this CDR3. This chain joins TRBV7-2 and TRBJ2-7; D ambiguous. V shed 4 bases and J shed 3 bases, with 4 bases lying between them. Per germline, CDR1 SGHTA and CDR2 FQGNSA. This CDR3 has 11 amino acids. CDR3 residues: CASSYYYEQYF. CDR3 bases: TGTGCCAGCAGCTACTACTACGAGCAGTACTTC.

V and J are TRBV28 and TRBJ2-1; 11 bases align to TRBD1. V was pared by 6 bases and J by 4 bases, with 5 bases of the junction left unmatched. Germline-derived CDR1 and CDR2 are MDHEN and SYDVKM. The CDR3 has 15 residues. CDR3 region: CASSPGQGAYNEQFF. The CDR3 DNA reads TGTGCCAGCAGCCCAGGACAGGGGGCGTACAATGAGCAGTTCTTC.

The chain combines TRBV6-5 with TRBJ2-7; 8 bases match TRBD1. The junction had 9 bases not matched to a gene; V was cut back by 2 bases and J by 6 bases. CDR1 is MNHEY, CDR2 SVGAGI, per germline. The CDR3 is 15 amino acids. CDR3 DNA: TGTGCCAGCAGTTACCCAGATGGGGACAGGAGCGAGCAGTACTTC. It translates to CASSYPDGDRSEQYF.

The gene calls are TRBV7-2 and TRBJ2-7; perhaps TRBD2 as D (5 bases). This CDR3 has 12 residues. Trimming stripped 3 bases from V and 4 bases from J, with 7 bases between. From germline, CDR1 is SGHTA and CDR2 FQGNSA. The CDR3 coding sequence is TGTGCCAGCAGCTTCCGAGGGTACGAGCAGTACTTC. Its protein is CASSFRGYEQYF.

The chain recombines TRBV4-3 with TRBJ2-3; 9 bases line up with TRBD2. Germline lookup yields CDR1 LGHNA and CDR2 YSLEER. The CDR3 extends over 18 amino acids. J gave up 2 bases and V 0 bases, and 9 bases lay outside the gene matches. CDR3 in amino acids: CASSQDSGAGGITDTQYF. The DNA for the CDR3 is TGCGCCAGCAGCCAAGATTCGGGAGCGGGAGGAATCACAGATACGCAGTATTTT.